There are a few counts of the clone carrying this TCR beta chain. As yet, its antigen is unknown. These data originate in a study of a mutant IDH1 vaccine in newly diagnosed glioma. Study-level background: The vaccination schedule gave patients eight doses in weeks 1, 3, 5, 7, 11, 15, 19 and 23. A roughly 60% male, 37.5% female split and a mean age of around 37 years characterized treated patients. Vaccines began 4-6 weeks after radiotherapy alone, or with temozolomide cycles. Previous care, which was radiotherapy, temozolomide, or both, most often involved both.

CDR1 and CDR2 (germline): MGHDK, SYGVNS. J gave up 5 bases and V 4 bases, and 2 bases lay outside the gene matches. The CDR3 loop spans 13 amino acids. As for time point: week 11, during vaccination. Every vaccination contained 300 ug of the mutant IDH1 20-mer peptide and was paired with topical imiquimod. Data came from immunoSEQ multiplex PCR; TCRdb stores just in-frame clones and leaves some out. The table shows tens of thousands of clones, with about three quarters occurring only once. The chain combines TRBV25-1 with TRBJ1-1, with 9 bases matching TRBD1. Sequencing was performed on peripheral blood mononuclear cells (PBMCs), taken from a glioma patient whose treatment included an IDH1 peptide vaccine. This sequence originates from a man between 18 and 35 years old with glioma. Some clones in this sample may be carry-over from other donors' samples. Written as DNA, the CDR3 is TGTGCCAGCAGTGCGACAGGGGGAACTGAAGCTTTCTTT. It specifies CASSATGGTEAFF.